These 29 T cell receptor beta chains share one sample of origin, sequenced in a study of blood T cells in healthy people across ages. Using a J-beta primer mix together with a sample-barcoded 5' primer, a second PCR was run for roughly 6 to 11 cycles. TCRdb reprocessed the 5' RACE reads via MiXCR and lists one record per CDR3 protein. The sample carries about 670,000 distinct CDR3 sequences, about 50% recorded once. Material for sequencing was blood. The receptors derive from a woman aged 80 or over in good health.

V and J are TRBV7-9 and TRBJ2-5, with a possible D match to TRBD1 (5 bases). This CDR3 spans 14 amino acids. V shed 5 bases and J shed 4 bases, with 14 bases lying between them. Germline CDR1 reads SEHNR; CDR2 reads FQNEAQ (reference sequence). The CDR3 here is CASSAWTLLETQYF. Here the CDR3 DNA reads TGTGCCAGCAGCGCATGGACACTCTTAGAGACCCAGTACTTC.

This clonotype appeared a single time. This chain uses TRBV12-3 or TRBV12-4 with TRBJ2-7, with 8 bases that match TRBD1. With V trimmed by 5 bases and J by 6 bases, 15 bases remained unmatched. The CDR3 is made up of 16 amino acids. CDR3 residues: CASSSPRGRLGAEQYF. The CDR3 DNA reads as TGTGCCAGCAGTAGTCCCAGGGGGCGATTGGGCGCCGAGCAGTACTTC.

This clonotype occurred many times. The chain carries TRBV12-3 or TRBV12-4 and TRBJ2-2; D is undetermined. The length of the CDR3 is 15 residues. V was clipped by 2 bases and J by 0 bases, with 7 bases between them. CDR3 sequence reads: CASSLTTPNTGELFF. The CDR3 DNA sequence: TGTGCCAGCAGTTTAACGACACCGAACACCGGGGAGCTGTTTTTT.

The chain couples TRBV20-1 to TRBJ2-2; D remains unclear. The germline gives CDR1 DFQATT, CDR2 SNEGSKA (reference sequence). This CDR3 spans 12 amino acids. Trimming stripped 1 base from V and 8 bases from J, with 8 bases between. The DNA of the CDR3 is TGCAGTGCTAGAGTTCCGCAGGGGGAGCTGTTTTTT. Its protein product is CSARVPQGELFF.

The J gene is TRBJ2-3, the V gene TRBV7-8; tentative D call: TRBD2 (5 bases). The CDR3 sequence is 13 residues long. V was clipped by 1 base and J by 8 bases, with 10 bases between them. Germline-derived CDR1 and CDR2 are SGHVS and FQNEAQ. CDR3 sequence reads: CASSLVGSSTQYF. The CDR3 DNA reads as TGTGCCAGCAGCTTAGTAGGGAGTTCTACGCAGTATTTT.

V is TRBV6-5 and J is TRBJ2-4; D is unclear. This CDR3 has 12 residues. V lost 6 bases, J lost 5 bases, and 8 bases lay in between. The germline V gene encodes CDR1 MNHEY and CDR2 SVGAGI. The CDR3 sequence is CASRGIENIQYF. The CDR3 DNA reads TGTGCCAGCAGGGGTATCGAAAACATTCAGTACTTC.

This clonotype was observed at least ten times. This chain uses TRBV5-1 with TRBJ2-3, with TRBD2 identical over 14 bases. The CDR3 loop spans 17 amino acids. The junction had 5 bases not matched to a gene; V was cut back by 0 bases and J by 5 bases. The germline CDR1 and CDR2 sequences are SGHRS and YFSETQ. This CDR3 reads CASSLEGTSGSVDTQYF. The CDR3 bases are TGCGCCAGCAGCTTGGAGGGGACTAGCGGGAGTGTAGATACGCAGTATTTT. Full variable domain (outside the CDR3, taken from reference TRBV5-1 and TRBJ2-3): KAGVTQTPRYLIKTRGQQVTLSCSPISGHRSVSWYQQTPGQGLQFLFEYFSETQRNKGNFPGRFSGRQFSNSRSEMNVSTLELGDSALYLCASSLEGTSGSVDTQYFGPGTRLTVL.

This chain uses TRBV10-3 with TRBJ1-2, with a weak D call TRBD1 (6 bases). The CDR3 length is 15 residues. The ends were cut back, 6 bases at V and 7 bases at J, with 21 bases in the middle. Germline V gene lookup returns CDR1 ENHRY and CDR2 SYGVKD. The CDR3 loop reads CAISLTGLLYGGYTF. The CDR3 nucleotides are TGTGCCATCAGCTTGACAGGACTTCTCTATGGTGGCTACACCTTC.

To note about this clonotype: A read error is possible here, since a much larger clone lies one base away. V is TRBV28 and J is TRBJ2-5; no reliable D call. Germline-derived CDR1 and CDR2 are MDHEN and SYDVKM. The CDR3 sequence is 14 residues long. V lost 6 bases and J lost 6, with 17 bases in between. The CDR3 DNA reads TGTGCCAGCAGGTTCCCCCCTTTCAGCCAGACCCAGTACTTC. Its translation: CASRFPPFSQTQYF.

The chain combines TRBV18 with TRBJ2-3, with no clear D. Germline CDR1 and CDR2: KGHSH and LQKENI. The CDR3 runs to 15 residues. The V and J ends lost 0 bases and 2 bases respectively, with 9 bases between them. CDR3 protein: CASSPPSQSTDTQYF. The CDR3 nucleotides are TGTGCCAGCTCACCACCCTCACAGTCCACAGATACGCAGTATTTT.

This rearrangement joins TRBV12-3 or TRBV12-4 to TRBJ1-2, with D perhaps matching TRBD1 (5 bases). The CDR3 has 15 amino acids. The V end lost 5 bases, the J end lost 4 bases, and 17 bases lay between the germline ends. CDR3 DNA sequence: TGTGCCAGCAGTCGCCTAATGACAGAATCCTATGGCTACACCTTC. Translated: CASSRLMTESYGYTF.

This chain links TRBV18 with TRBJ2-7, with D perhaps matching TRBD1 or TRBD2 (5 bases each). The germline V and J ends were trimmed by 1 base and 4 bases, with 20 bases remaining between them. Germline CDR1 KGHSH, CDR2 LQKENI. CDR3 size: 17 residues. The CDR3 DNA reads TGTGCCAGCTCACCACAGGGGTCGTCAGAGGGGTTATACGAGCAGTACTTC. This encodes CASSPQGSSEGLYEQYF.

This clonotype was recorded many times. The genes are TRBV6-5 and TRBJ2-3, with 9 bases aligning to TRBD1. This CDR3 comprises 15 residues. CDR1 is MNHEY, CDR2 SVGAGI, per germline. V was clipped by 6 bases and J by 4 bases; unmatched bases: 8. The CDR3 DNA sequence: TGTGCCAGCAGGAGAACAGGGGGCACGGCAGATACGCAGTATTTT. It translates to CASRRTGGTADTQYF.

The genes are TRBV21-1 and TRBJ2-5. TRBV21-1 is given as a pseudogene. CDR3 length equals 16 residues. CDR3 bases: TGTGCCAGCAGCAAAAGGCACTACCCGTACCAAGAGACCCAGTACTTC. Translating gives CASSKRHYPYQETQYF.

CDR3 in DNA: TGTGCCAGCAACGGGGGGTACTCCTACGAGCAGTACTTC. This sequence encodes CASNGGYSYEQYF. The genes are TRBV6-2 or TRBV6-3 and TRBJ2-7, with 7 bases matching TRBD2. The V and J ends lost 7 bases and 0 bases, in that order; junction bases with no gene match: 3. Germline lookup yields CDR1 MNHEY and CDR2 SVGEGT. The CDR3 extends over 13 amino acids.

This rearrangement joins TRBV13 to TRBJ2-3, with 7 bases fitting TRBD1. This CDR3 spans 16 amino acids. V lost 5 bases, J lost 2 bases, and 10 bases stayed unmatched. Looked up from germline, CDR1 is PRHDT and CDR2 is FYEKMQ (reference sequence). The CDR3 protein is CASSTARGQDTDTQYF. The CDR3 DNA reads as TGTGCCAGCAGCACAGCACGCGGACAGGACACAGATACGCAGTATTTT.

The chain employs TRBV29-1 and TRBJ2-5; 7 nucleotides agree with TRBD1. V shed 7 bases, J shed 4 bases, and the junction held 6 bases outside the gene matches. This CDR3 comprises 12 residues. In germline, CDR1 is SQVTM, CDR2 ANQGSEA. The CDR3 DNA sequence: TGCAGCGCCACAGGGGCGGGAGAGACCCAGTACTTC. It encodes CSATGAGETQYF.

The CDR3 protein is CASSPQGQGYEQYF. The CDR3 coding sequence is TGTGCCAGCAGTCCTCAGGGACAGGGATACGAGCAGTACTTC. This chain connects TRBV12-3 or TRBV12-4 to TRBJ2-5, with 9 bases matching TRBD1. Matching the DNA end better, TRBJ2-7 makes the J call doubtful. The CDR3 runs to 14 residues.

The sample holds many counts of this clonotype. V gene TRBV24-1 combines with J gene TRBJ2-1; D may be TRBD1 (6 bases). The CDR3 is 14 amino acids. V dropped 7 bases and J dropped 9 bases, with 18 bases sitting between them. Germline lookup yields CDR1 KGHDR and CDR2 SFDVKD. CDR3 sequence: CATRGSWGQGEQFF. The CDR3 bases are TGTGCCACCAGAGGGTCCTGGGGACAAGGTGAGCAGTTCTTC.

The genes are TRBV7-9 and TRBJ2-1, with 11 bases fitting TRBD2. From germline, CDR1 is SEHNR and CDR2 FQNEAQ (reference sequence). V lost 5 bases, J lost 7 bases, and 7 bases stayed unmatched. The CDR3 runs to 15 residues. This chain's CDR3 is CASSPLLAGVNEQFF. As DNA, the CDR3 is TGTGCCAGCAGCCCTCTACTAGCGGGGGTAAATGAGCAGTTCTTC.

This clonotype showed up many times. This rearrangement joins TRBV12-3 or TRBV12-4 to TRBJ2-7; D is perhaps TRBD2 (6 bases). This CDR3 has 14 amino acids. Trimming removed 1 base at V and 2 bases at J, with 9 bases between. The CDR3: CASSLGREAYEQYF. CDR3 DNA sequence: TGTGCCAGCAGTTTAGGCAGGGAGGCCTACGAGCAGTACTTC.

This clonotype was picked up many times. The chain recombines TRBV11-2 with TRBJ2-1; D is possibly TRBD1 (5 bases). V dropped 5 bases and J dropped 2 bases, with 16 bases sitting between them. The germline gives CDR1 SGHAT, CDR2 FQNNGV. The CDR3 loop spans 16 amino acids. The DNA for the CDR3 is TGTGCCAGCAGCCCCTGGGGCTACTCTCCCTACAATGAGCAGTTCTTC. Translation: CASSPWGYSPYNEQFF.

This sequence joins TRBV29-1 and TRBJ2-4; D is unresolved. Gene TRBJ2-7 matches the end of the DNA better, so the J call may be wrong. This CDR3 is 11 amino acids long. CDR1 is SQVTM and CDR2 is ANQGSEA in the germline V gene. For the CDR3, the DNA is TGCAGCGTTGAAAGGCAGTACGAGCAGTACTTC. Its protein product is CSVERQYEQYF.

The CDR3 sequence is CASKAAGSYGYTF. For the CDR3, the DNA is TGTGCCAGCAAAGCAGCAGGGTCCTATGGCTACACCTTC. This chain uses TRBV28 with TRBJ1-2; perhaps TRBD1 as D (5 bases). This CDR3 contains 13 residues. From germline, CDR1 is MDHEN and CDR2 SYDVKM. V was pared by 7 bases and J by 4 bases, with 13 bases between.

This clonotype has a single count. CDR3 loop: CASNKPTDTKYNEQFF. CDR3 DNA sequence: TGTGCCAGCAACAAGCCCACGGACACCAAGTACAATGAGCAGTTCTTC. J is TRBJ2-1 and V is TRBV21-1; the table's TRBD1 call for D was not verified on the DNA. TRBV21-1 corresponds to a pseudogene. The CDR3 loop spans 16 amino acids.

This clonotype was recorded only once. The chain employs TRBV20-1 and TRBJ2-7, with D unresolved. The CDR3 spans 15 residues. V was shortened by 2 bases and J by 3 bases, with 17 bases between the two germline ends. Germline CDR1 DFQATT, CDR2 SNEGSKA (reference sequence). In DNA, the CDR3 is TGCAGTGCTAGAAACCCGAGATCGGGCCACTACGAGCAGTACTTC. It encodes CSARNPRSGHYEQYF.

This clonotype was observed a few times. The chain is built from TRBV29-1 and TRBJ2-1; 11 positions agree with TRBD2. Germline CDR1 is SQVTM and CDR2 is ANQGSEA. CDR3 length: 15 residues. J gave up 5 bases and V 2 bases, and 5 bases lay outside the gene matches. This chain's CDR3 is CSVETLAGANNEQFF. DNA of the CDR3: TGCAGCGTTGAAACACTAGCGGGGGCCAACAATGAGCAGTTCTTC.

This clonotype came up many times. This chain uses TRBV5-1 with TRBJ2-1; the match to TRBD2 covers 8 bases. Germline V gene lookup returns CDR1 SGHRS and CDR2 YFSETQ. This CDR3 comprises 18 residues. The J segment lost 0 bases and the V segment lost 2 bases, leaving 10 bases of the junction unmatched. The CDR3 region has the DNA TGCGCCAGCAGCTTCGCATGGGATGGACTAGCCTCCTACAATGAGCAGTTCTTC. It encodes CASSFAWDGLASYNEQFF.

This clonotype appeared a few times. V is TRBV5-1 and J is TRBJ2-5; 10 bases map to TRBD2. The germline CDR1 and CDR2 sequences are SGHRS and YFSETQ. This CDR3 contains 15 residues. After removal of 4 bases from V and 11 bases from J, the junction contained 14 bases not matched to a gene. In nucleotides, the CDR3 is TGCGCCAGCAGCGTAGGGACTAGCGTCACCAATGAGCAGTACTTC. This translates into CASSVGTSVTNEQYF.